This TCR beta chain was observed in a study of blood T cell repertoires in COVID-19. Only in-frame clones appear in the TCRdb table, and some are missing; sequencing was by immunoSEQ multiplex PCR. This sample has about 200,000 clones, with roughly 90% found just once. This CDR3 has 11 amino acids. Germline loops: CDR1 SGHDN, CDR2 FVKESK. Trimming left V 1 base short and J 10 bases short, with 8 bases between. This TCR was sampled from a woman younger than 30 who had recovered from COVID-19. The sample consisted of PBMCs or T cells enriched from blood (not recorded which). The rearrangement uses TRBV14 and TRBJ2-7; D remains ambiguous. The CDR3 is CASSQGAVQYF. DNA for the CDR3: TGTGCCAGCAGCCAAGGGGCAGTTCAGTACTTC.